This T cell receptor (beta chain) was obtained from a study of T cells in Graves' hyperthyroidism and ophthalmopathy (dated by TCRdb to about 2019). Regarding the research as a whole: Peripheral blood was sampled at the time of initial diagnosis, prior to any treatment. TCR V-J signatures able to tell the groups apart were searched for in a discovery cohort of 100 or so patients, of whom under 45 had Graves' ophthalmopathy and under 65 had stable Graves' hyperthyroidism. Prospective prediction of ophthalmopathy was tested in an independent validation cohort consisting of roughly 19 hyperthyroidism patients and 17 patients who later progressed to ophthalmopathy. The 100 or so discovery patients were randomly split 7:3 into training and test sets. Thyroid tissue and blood T-cell repertoires from more than five Graves' hyperthyroidism patients were also compared in the study. After sampling, hyperthyroidism patients received methimazole starting at 30 mg daily, and ophthalmopathy patients received high-dose intravenous methylprednisolone. The paper describes TCR Vbeta CDR3 sequencing of roughly 130 peripheral blood samples, made up of roughly 45 ophthalmopathy patients, more than 70 hyperthyroidism patients and 17 progressor patients.

The CDR1 and CDR2 encoded by the germline V gene are LGHNA and YNFKEQ. Its CDR3 holds 14 amino acids, cysteine through phenylalanine. The entry retains the CDR3 DNA only, 42 bases that are in frame from base 1. V loses 0 bases, J loses 3 bases, and the germline ends lie 6 bases apart. On this clonotype: The antigen it recognizes is unknown. No qualities accompany the bases; no much larger clone lies one base away.

Overall study results and their limits: During validation, the model predicted progression to ophthalmopathy a median of approximately 7 months ahead of onset, with roughly 65% sensitivity and about 72% specificity. A model built on a 13 V-J signature distinguished ophthalmopathy from stable hyperthyroidism, reaching 85% to 90% sensitivity and 81.08% specificity in cross-validation and 80%/75% in testing. Blood samples also contained most of the expanded thyroid clonotypes (frequency above 0.001), which suggests that blood repertoires may reflect thyroid immune responses. No statistical method was used to fix the sample size in advance, and group allocation was not hidden from the investigators.

The TCR beta CDR3 regions were amplified from the RNA transcripts. The TCR CDR3 was subjected to a first round of RT-PCR using the HTBI primer set and the Qiagen OneStep RT-PCR kit. The libraries were constructed in a second round of multiplex PCR and then size-selected and purified. Libraries were sequenced paired-end with 100 bp reads on an Illumina HiSeq2000. The source study handled its data this way. SOAPnuke was used to process the raw data, removing reads that contained adapters or uncalled bases, had a mean Phred below 15, or lacked an exact match to the constant primer or identifier. COPE v1.2.5 was used to merge high-quality paired reads, and clonotypes were defined as unique nucleotide sequences. MiTCR v1.1 was used to align clonotypes to the IMGT TRBV, TRBD and TRBJ reference segments. The analysis included only V-J combinations with a frequency above 0.0001, which together covered approximately 99% of the repertoires. A TCS score was defined as the ratio between F50 (clonal expansion) and ExV (chaos), using BLOSUM62-based TCRdist between CDR3 peptides within each V-J. Welch's t-statistics and random forest reduced around 510 V-J features to 10 to 15, which were used in a naive Bayes classifier (R e1071). TCRdb passed the public sequencing reads through fastp at Q25 and MiXCR, retaining productive beta sequences. Each record represents a unique CDR3 protein, reported with the most common genes and DNA among its rows. Here the V and J calls rest on TCRdb's processing, not on the authors' analysis. The sample contains more than 300,000 distinct CDR3 sequences, approximately 13% of them found a single time. Approximately 11% of the sample rests with the top ten.

A patient counted as having stable Graves' hyperthyroidism if no progression to ophthalmopathy occurred over 18 months of follow-up. The hyperthyroidism patients were between 18 and 65 years old and newly diagnosed, with a disease duration of less than 2 months. Patients with uncontrolled infections, other autoimmune diseases, pregnancy or lactation were excluded. Clinical symptoms, serum thyroxine and TRAb, thyroid ultrasound, and orbital computed tomography formed the basis for the diagnoses. PBMCs were separated from 7.5 to 10 ml of fresh peripheral blood using Ficoll-Paque density gradient centrifugation. Total RNA was extracted with Trizol reagent, and quality was checked on an Agilent 2100 Bioanalyzer.

This sequence was found in a woman in her sixties or seventies with Graves' hyperthyroidism. The chain is encoded by TRBV4-2 joined to TRBJ1-5, with no reliable assignment of the D segment. The sample consisted of blood. In nucleotides, the sequence is TGTGCCAGCAGCCAAGACGGGTACAATCAGCCCCAGCATTTT. This gives the protein CASSQDGYNQPQHF.